These 28 T cell receptor beta chains were all obtained from the same sample, sequenced in a study of T cell responses to AZD1222 COVID-19 vaccine. Measured with immunoSEQ multiplex PCR; TCRdb has only the in-frame clones, and not every one. The sample has around 150,000 clones, about 87% seen once; the top ten hold about 3.4%. The material was peripheral blood, obtained on day 0 of MenACWY control vaccination. The receptor set was obtained from an adult in good health.

This sequence joins TRBV6-8 and TRBJ1-4, with 12 bases identical to TRBD1. Trimming took 5 bases from V and 2 from J; bases not matched to a gene: 12. The CDR3 loop spans 19 amino acids. Per germline, CDR1 MNHGY and CDR2 SAAAGT. In DNA form, the CDR3 reads TGTGCCAGCAGTACTCCTCCGGGACAGGGGGCTCCTACTAATGAAAAACTGTTTTTT. It yields the protein CASSTPPGQGAPTNEKLFF.

This chain joins TRBV7-2 and TRBJ1-4; tentatively, D is TRBD1 (5 bases). The V end lost 5 bases, the J end lost 5 bases, and 15 bases lay between the germline ends. This CDR3 contains 15 residues. Germline values: CDR1 SGHTA, CDR2 FQGNSA. CDR3 DNA: TGTGCCAGCAGCCCGCGGGGGTTTCGGAATGAAAAACTGTTTTTT. Translating gives CASSPRGFRNEKLFF.

The V gene is TRBV12-5, the J gene TRBJ2-1, with 7 bases identical to TRBD2. CDR3 length equals 16 residues. Germline CDR1 reads LGHNT; CDR2 reads FRNRAP. Losses at the gene ends were 7 bases for V and 0 bases for J; bases not matched to a gene: 9. DNA for the CDR3: TGTGCTAGTGCCCCTGGAGGGAGGGTCTCCTACAATGAGCAGTTCTTC. It is translated as CASAPGGRVSYNEQFF.

The CDR3 protein is CASSDRRTGIEPQHF. DNA for the CDR3: TGTGCCAGCAGCGATCGAAGGACGGGTATTGAGCCCCAGCATTTT. The genes are TRBV7-2 and TRBJ1-5; D not certain. V lost 5 bases, J lost 8 bases, and 19 bases lay in between. Germline values: CDR1 SGHTA, CDR2 FQGNSA. The length of the CDR3 is 15 residues.

Turning to this clone: Distinct nucleotide sequences in the sample also encode this CDR3. The V and J genes are TRBV2 and TRBJ2-2; TRBD1 might be the D (5 bases). Trimming removed 3 bases at V and 2 bases at J, with 10 bases between. This CDR3 has 15 amino acids. Germline-derived CDR1 and CDR2 are SNHLY and FYNNEI. The CDR3 sequence: CASSELRGNTGELFF. The CDR3 nucleotides are TGTGCCAGCAGTGAGTTAAGGGGTAACACCGGGGAGCTGTTTTTT. Full variable domain (rest looked up from reference TRBV2 and TRBJ2-2): EPEVTQTPSHQVTQMGQEVILRCVPISNHLYFYWYRQILGQKVEFLVSFYNNEISEKSEIFDDQFSVERPDGSNFTLKIRSTKLEDSAMYFCASSELRGNTGELFFGEGSRLTVL.

This chain uses TRBV5-8 with TRBJ1-1; D not resolved. CDR1 is SGHTS, CDR2 YDEGEE, per germline. V was pared by 3 bases and J by 12 bases, with 12 bases between. The CDR3 contains 11 residues. In DNA, the CDR3 is TGTGCCAGCAGCTGGGAACGGGTTACTTTCTTT. Translation: CASSWERVTFF.

V and J are TRBV28 and TRBJ2-5, with TRBD1 identical over 10 bases. The CDR3 runs 13 residues. Germline V gene lookup returns CDR1 MDHEN and CDR2 SYDVKM. V dropped 8 bases and J dropped 5; count of bases not matched to a gene: 5. The chain's CDR3 is CASRTGGGETQYF. In DNA form, the CDR3 reads TGTGCCAGCCGGACAGGGGGAGGTGAGACCCAGTACTTC.

The rearrangement uses TRBV3-1 (or the pseudogene TRBV3-2) and TRBJ2-3, with D uncertain. Per germline, CDR1 LGHDT and CDR2 YNNKEL (reference sequence). Trimming took 0 bases from V and 7 from J, leaving 5 bases between them. The CDR3 runs to 12 residues. Here the CDR3 reads CASSQEANTQYF. CDR3 coding DNA: TGTGCCAGCAGCCAAGAAGCTAATACGCAGTATTTT.

This chain uses TRBV19 with TRBJ2-2; D is ambiguous. V shed 3 bases and J shed 1 base, with 9 bases lying between them. This CDR3 contains 15 residues. Germline V gives CDR1 LNHDA, CDR2 SQIVND (reference sequence). CDR3 sequence (DNA): TGTGCCAGTAGTATTTACTGGGGGAACACCGGGGAGCTGTTTTTT. As protein: CASSIYWGNTGELFF.

As for this clone: A junction end diverges from the germline sequence, so it may reflect a read error. The chain uses TRBV15 and TRBJ2-4; D might be TRBD2 (5 bases). CDR1 is LNHNV and CDR2 is YYDKDF in the germline V gene (reference sequence). This CDR3 region has 15 residues. The CDR3 protein is CATSGDLRVKNIQYF. CDR3 in DNA: TGTGCCACCAGCGGAGATTTGAGGGTCAAAAACATTCAGTACTTC.

CDR3 nucleotides: TGTGCCAGCTCACCCGGGACATACGAAAACATTCAGTACTTC. This gives the protein CASSPGTYENIQYF. The chain has TRBV18 and TRBJ2-4; TRBD1 might be the D (6 bases). The length of the CDR3 is 14 residues. Germline lookup yields CDR1 KGHSH and CDR2 LQKENI. V lost 3 bases and J lost 5, with 11 bases in between.

This rearrangement joins TRBV30 to TRBJ2-3; tentatively, D is TRBD2 (6 bases). The CDR3 is 14 amino acids. CDR1 and CDR2 (germline): GTSNPN, SVGIG (reference sequence). V was cut by 4 bases and J by 4 bases, with 15 bases left in between. The CDR3 loop is CAWNSGRSADTQYF. The CDR3 DNA is TGTGCCTGGAACTCTGGGAGGAGTGCAGATACGCAGTATTTT.

This clone appeared a single time. The chain uses TRBV11-3 and TRBJ2-2; maybe TRBD1 (6 bases). Germline values: CDR1 SGHNT, CDR2 YENEEA. Trimming removed 5 bases at V and 7 bases at J, with 17 bases between. This CDR3 contains 15 residues. The CDR3 here is CASSAIGGAFGELFF. The CDR3 coding sequence is TGTGCCAGCAGCGCGATTGGGGGCGCCTTCGGGGAGCTGTTTTTT.

The DNA for the CDR3 is TGCGCCAGCAGCGAACAGGGGGCACCTAATGAAAAACTGTTTTTT. Translation gives CASSEQGAPNEKLFF. This chain uses TRBV5-1 with TRBJ1-4; 9 nucleotides line up with TRBD1. Germline-derived CDR1 and CDR2 are SGHRS and YFSETQ. The V and J ends lost 4 bases and 3 bases, in that order; junction bases with no gene match: 4. There are 15 residues in the CDR3. Combining the CDR3 with reference TRBV5-1 and TRBJ1-4 gives the whole variable domain KAGVTQTPRYLIKTRGQQVTLSCSPISGHRSVSWYQQTPGQGLQFLFEYFSETQRNKGNFPGRFSGRQFSNSRSEMNVSTLELGDSALYLCASSEQGAPNEKLFFGSGTQLSVL.

The sample holds one count of this clone. The chain employs TRBV13 and TRBJ1-2, with TRBD1 as a possible D gene (5 bases). The CDR3 runs to 16 residues. The V end lost 4 bases, the J end lost 2 bases, and 17 bases lay between the germline ends. From germline, CDR1 is PRHDT and CDR2 FYEKMQ (reference sequence). CDR3 region: CASSSDPGPLNYGYTF. As DNA, the CDR3 is TGTGCCAGCAGCTCCGACCCGGGACCCTTAAACTATGGCTACACCTTC.

This chain links TRBV4-2 with TRBJ1-1; tentative D call: TRBD1 (5 bases). Germline CDR1 is LGHNA and CDR2 is YNFKEQ. The CDR3 has 16 amino acids. Trimming took 0 bases from V and 4 from J, leaving 15 bases between them. CDR3 residues: CASSQDPRAGSTEAFF. Here the CDR3 DNA reads TGTGCCAGCAGCCAAGATCCTAGGGCAGGGAGCACTGAAGCTTTCTTT.

With regard to this clone: One end of the junction is discordant with germline, which a read error may explain. This chain joins TRBV7-9 and TRBJ2-7; no clear D gene. There are 15 residues in the CDR3. Germline CDR1 and CDR2: SEHNR and FQNEAQ (reference sequence). The CDR3 DNA reads TGTGCCAGCAGTCCCGATACCAAGAACTCCTTCGAGCAGTACTTC. Amino acids: CASSPDTKNSFEQYF.

The V gene is TRBV4-1, the J gene TRBJ2-1, with D unclear. The CDR3 is 14 residues long. The germline V gene has CDR1 MGHRA and CDR2 YSYEKL. The V end lost 0 bases, the J end lost 2 bases, and 5 bases lay between the germline ends. CDR3 in amino acids: CASSQESAYNEQFF. Here the CDR3 DNA reads TGCGCCAGCAGCCAAGAATCAGCCTACAATGAGCAGTTCTTC.

The J gene is TRBJ2-1, the V gene TRBV27; a possible D gene is TRBD2 (6 bases). Germline-derived CDR1 and CDR2 are MNHEY and SMNVEV (reference sequence). The CDR3 totals 16 residues. The V gene lost 3 bases and the J gene lost 0 bases, with 12 bases spanning the gap. CDR3 in amino acids: CASSFLLASSYNEQFF. CDR3 sequence (DNA): TGTGCCAGCAGTTTCCTTCTAGCGAGCTCCTACAATGAGCAGTTCTTC.

V is TRBV6-2 or TRBV6-3 and J is TRBJ1-5, with 9 bases fitting TRBD1. Germline loops: CDR1 MNHEY, CDR2 SVGEGT. The CDR3 consists of 15 residues. V lost 5 bases, J lost 5 bases, and 7 bases stayed unmatched. CDR3 sequence reads: CASSPLRTGDQPQHF. As DNA, the CDR3 is TGTGCCAGCAGTCCACTCCGGACAGGGGATCAGCCCCAGCATTTT.

CDR3 amino acids: CASRVGSAGRLPDTQYF. The DNA of the CDR3 is TGTGCCAGTAGAGTGGGGTCGGCAGGGCGTCTCCCAGATACGCAGTATTTT. This rearrangement joins TRBV19 to TRBJ2-3, with D possibly TRBD1 on 5 matching bases. V lost 6 bases to trimming and J lost 4 bases, with 23 bases between them. Germline CDR1 and CDR2: LNHDA and SQIVND (reference sequence). This CDR3 contains 17 residues.

This clone is a singleton in its sample. This chain connects TRBV21-1 to TRBJ1-1. TRBV21-1 is assigned pseudogene status. This CDR3 contains 17 residues. In DNA form, the CDR3 reads TGTGCCAGCAGCAAAGTTTTAGAAGGGCAGCAGAACACTGAAGCTTTCTTT. Protein sequence: CASSKVLEGQQNTEAFF.

The chain employs TRBV6-2 or TRBV6-3 and TRBJ1-1, with 10 bases matching TRBD1. The length of the CDR3 is 15 residues. With V trimmed by 6 bases and J by 4 bases, 8 bases remained unmatched. Germline V CDR1 and CDR2: MNHEY, SVGEGT. CDR3 nucleotides: TGTGCCAGCAGCTGGGACAGGGGACAAATCACTGAAGCTTTCTTT. It translates to CASSWDRGQITEAFF.

The chain employs TRBV28 and TRBJ1-5; 8 bases are a match to TRBD1. J was trimmed by 6 bases and V by 7 bases; bases with no gene match: 11. The germline V gene has CDR1 MDHEN and CDR2 SYDVKM. CDR3 size: 15 residues. CDR3 loop: CASKPATGEAQPQHF. The CDR3 nucleotides read TGTGCCAGCAAACCTGCGACAGGGGAAGCTCAGCCCCAGCATTTT.

The chain is built from TRBV5-1 and TRBJ2-7; D is ambiguous. Germline V CDR1 and CDR2: SGHRS, YFSETQ. Trimming removed 0 bases at V and 4 bases at J, with 8 bases between. The CDR3 covers 13 residues. CDR3 region: CASSLDSLYEQYF. CDR3 nucleotide sequence: TGCGCCAGCAGCTTGGACTCCCTTTACGAGCAGTACTTC.

CDR3: CASSSYRGAISQPQHF. The CDR3 DNA reads as TGTGCCAGCAGTTCCTACAGGGGGGCGATCTCTCAGCCCCAGCATTTT. The V call is TRBV28, the J call TRBJ1-5; 8 bases are a match to TRBD1. Germline values: CDR1 MDHEN, CDR2 SYDVKM. The CDR3 is made up of 16 amino acids. The V and J ends lost 4 bases and 6 bases, in that order; junction bases with no gene match: 11. Full variable domain (missing parts from reference TRBV28 and TRBJ1-5): DVKVTQSSRYLVKRTGEKVFLECVQDMDHENMFWYRQDPGLGLRLIYFSYDVKMKEKGDIPEGYSVSREKKERFSLILESASTNQTSMYLCASSSYRGAISQPQHFGDGTRLSIL.

CDR3 residues: CAISEVGAPDYGYTF. CDR3 coding DNA: TGTGCCATCAGTGAGGTAGGGGCCCCTGACTATGGCTACACCTTC. The rearrangement joins TRBV10-3 to TRBJ1-2, with D perhaps matching TRBD1 (5 bases). This CDR3 is built from 15 residues. Germline V gene data show CDR1 as ENHRY and CDR2 as SYGVKD. The V and J ends lost 2 bases and 3 bases respectively, with 13 bases between them.

The CDR3 sequence is CASSPGRRSSGNTIYF. The DNA for the CDR3 is TGTGCCAGCTCACCGGGACGGCGAAGCTCTGGAAACACCATATATTTT. The chain is built from TRBV18 and TRBJ1-3, with D maybe TRBD1 (5 bases). Trimming stripped 3 bases from V and 0 bases from J, with 12 bases between. Germline V gene data show CDR1 as KGHSH and CDR2 as LQKENI. The length of the CDR3 is 16 residues.